This T cell receptor (beta chain) was obtained from a study of blood T cells in healthy people across ages. Study outcomes and limitations: CMV status of donors was not determined, possibly confounding expanded clonotype changes. PBMCs that were unsorted prevented a conclusive naive versus antigen-experienced comparison.

The length of the CDR3 is 13 residues. The germline gives CDR1 ENHRY, CDR2 SYGVKD. The V gene lost 5 bases and the J gene lost 5 bases, with 11 bases spanning the gap. The table lists this clonotype with many counts. The antigen is unknown. For the second PCR, which ran for about 6 to 11 cycles, a sample-barcoded 5' primer and a J-beta primer mix were used. TCRdb reprocessed the 5' RACE reads via MiXCR and lists one record per CDR3 protein. The sample contains fewer than 950,000 distinct CDR3 sequences, around 36% of which appear only once. Each of the donors had roughly 9.3 milliliters of peripheral blood drawn into EDTA-treated Vacutainer tubes.

Sample: blood. The chain has TRBV10-3 and TRBJ2-3; no definite D call. This TCR derives from a man younger than 35 in good health. The CDR3 sequence: CAISQTGGDTQYF. CDR3 DNA: TGTGCCATCAGTCAGACCGGCGGAGATACGCAGTATTTT.